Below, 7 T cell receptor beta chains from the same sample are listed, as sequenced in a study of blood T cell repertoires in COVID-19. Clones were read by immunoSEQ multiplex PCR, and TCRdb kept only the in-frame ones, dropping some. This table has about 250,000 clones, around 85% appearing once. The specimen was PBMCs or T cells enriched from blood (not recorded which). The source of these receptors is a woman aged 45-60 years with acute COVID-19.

The CDR3: CASSLSAYNEQFF. DNA for the CDR3: TGTGCCAGCAGTTTATCCGCCTACAATGAGCAGTTCTTC. The chain carries TRBV27 and TRBJ2-1; D not resolved. Trimming took off 0 bases at V and 2 bases at J, with 2 bases between the two ends. In germline, CDR1 is MNHEY, CDR2 SMNVEV (reference sequence). This CDR3 contains 13 residues.

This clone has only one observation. Here the CDR3 DNA reads TGTGCCAGTACCGGGACAGGGGGCAGTCAGCCCCAGCATTTT. This codes for CASTGTGGSQPQHF. The gene calls are TRBV19 and TRBJ1-5; 12 nucleotides align to TRBD1. Germline CDR1 LNHDA, CDR2 SQIVND (reference sequence). The CDR3 runs to 14 residues. The ends lost 7 bases at V and 6 bases at J; junction bases unmatched: 4.

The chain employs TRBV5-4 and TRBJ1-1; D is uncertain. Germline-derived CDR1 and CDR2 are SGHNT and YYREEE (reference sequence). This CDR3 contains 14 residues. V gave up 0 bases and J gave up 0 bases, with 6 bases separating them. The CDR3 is CASSLDNMNTEAFF. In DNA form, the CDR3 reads TGTGCCAGCAGCTTGGACAACATGAACACTGAAGCTTTCTTT.

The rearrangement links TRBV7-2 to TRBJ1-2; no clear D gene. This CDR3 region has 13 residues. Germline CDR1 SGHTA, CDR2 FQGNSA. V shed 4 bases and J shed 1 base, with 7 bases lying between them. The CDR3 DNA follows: TGTGCCAGCAGCTATGGAGATAACTATGGCTACACCTTC. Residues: CASSYGDNYGYTF.

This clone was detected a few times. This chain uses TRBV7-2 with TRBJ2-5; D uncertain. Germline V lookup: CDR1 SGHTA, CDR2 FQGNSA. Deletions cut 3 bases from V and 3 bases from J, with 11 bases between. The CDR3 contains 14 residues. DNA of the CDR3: TGTGCCAGCAGCTTGTGGCAAACCGAAGAGACCCAGTACTTC. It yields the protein CASSLWQTEETQYF.

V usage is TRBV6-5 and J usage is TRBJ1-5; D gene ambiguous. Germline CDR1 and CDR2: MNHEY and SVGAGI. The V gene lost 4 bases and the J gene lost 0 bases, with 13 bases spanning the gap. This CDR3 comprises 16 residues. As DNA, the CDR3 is TGTGCCAGCAGTTTCCCGGGGAGGCATAGCAATCAGCCCCAGCATTTT. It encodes CASSFPGRHSNQPQHF.

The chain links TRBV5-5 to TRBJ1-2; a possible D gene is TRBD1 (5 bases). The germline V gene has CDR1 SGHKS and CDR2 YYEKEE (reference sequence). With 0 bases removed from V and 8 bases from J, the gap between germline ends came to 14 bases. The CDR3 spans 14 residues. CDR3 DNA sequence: TGTGCCAGCAGCTTGGCCTGGGGGGAAGGCGGCTACACCTTC. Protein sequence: CASSLAWGEGGYTF.